The 27 T cell receptor beta chains reported below all come from one sample, sequenced in a study of OX40 agonist ivuxolimab in advanced cancers. The assay was immunoSEQ multiplex PCR, and TCRdb's table has in-frame clones only and misses some. Among approximately 60,000 clones listed, 75% to 85% were seen once. The sequences come from CD4+ or CD8+ T cells sorted from blood, collected in a trial of the OX40 agonist ivuxolimab. All receptors come from an adult with an advanced solid tumor such as melanoma, head and neck, liver or kidney cancer.

V gene TRBV5-1 combines with J gene TRBJ1-2; the D is unclear. CDR1 SGHRS and CDR2 YFSETQ come from the germline V gene. The CDR3 consists of 14 residues. V lost 0 bases and J 8 bases, leaving 14 bases between the germline ends. CDR3 loop: CASSLGQSMGGYTF. The CDR3 region has the DNA TGCGCCAGCAGCTTGGGGCAGTCAATGGGGGGCTACACCTTC.

This clone showed up just a few times. V is TRBV5-1 and J is TRBJ1-2; a possible D gene is TRBD1 (5 bases). The CDR3 contains 15 residues. Trimming removed 5 bases from V and 3 bases from J, with 17 bases in between. Germline V gene data show CDR1 as SGHRS and CDR2 as YFSETQ. The DNA for the CDR3 is TGCGCCAGCAGTAGGGACGCCAGCCAATACTATGGCTACACCTTC. Its translation is CASSRDASQYYGYTF.

This chain uses TRBV4-1 with TRBJ2-2; 7 bases line up with TRBD1. The V gene end was trimmed by 4 bases and the J gene end by 0 bases; junction bases not matched to a gene: 2. From germline, CDR1 is MGHRA and CDR2 YSYEKL. This CDR3 contains 15 residues. The CDR3 is CASSLTGTNTGELFF. In nucleotides, the CDR3 is TGCGCCAGCAGCCTGACAGGGACGAACACCGGGGAGCTGTTTTTT.

The genes are TRBV6-5 and TRBJ1-2; 8 nucleotides align to TRBD1. Trimming cost V 5 bases and J 4 bases; bases outside gene matches: 3. Germline V lookup: CDR1 MNHEY, CDR2 SVGAGI. This CDR3 is 13 amino acids long. CDR3 in DNA: TGTGCCAGCAGTGACAGGGGTCCCTATGGCTACACCTTC. Residues: CASSDRGPYGYTF.

The genes are TRBV7-9 and TRBJ1-2; 8 nucleotides line up with TRBD1. The CDR3 loop spans 14 amino acids. The V gene end was trimmed by 2 bases and the J gene end by 7 bases; junction bases not matched to a gene: 6. Germline CDR1 is SEHNR and CDR2 is FQNEAQ (reference sequence). DNA for the CDR3: TGTGCCAGCAGCTTATTCCCTGGACAGGGTGGCTACACCTTC. Its translation is CASSLFPGQGGYTF.

This clone is termed medium-sized. The germline gene is not matched at one end of the junction; a read error may be the cause. The gene calls are TRBV7-6 and TRBJ2-7; TRBD2 might be the D (6 bases). The germline V gene has CDR1 SGHVS and CDR2 FNYEAQ. The CDR3 covers 15 residues. For the CDR3, the DNA is TGTGCCAGCAGCACCGGAGGGATAAGGTCCTCCGAGCAGTACTTC. This gives the protein CASSTGGIRSSEQYF.

DNA for the CDR3: TGTGCCAGTGGTGGGGTATTTGGCTATGGCTACACCTTC. Encoded protein: CASGGVFGYGYTF. The rearrangement links TRBV19 to TRBJ1-2; D gene ambiguous. The CDR3 contains 13 residues. Looked up from germline, CDR1 is LNHDA and CDR2 is SQIVND (reference sequence). The V and J ends lost 8 bases and 4 bases respectively, with 14 bases between them.

This clone has a handful of counts. The chain couples TRBV18 to TRBJ2-7; D tentatively reads TRBD1 or TRBD2 (5 bases each). V was pared by 3 bases and J by 6 bases, with 15 bases between. Germline CDR1 KGHSH, CDR2 LQKENI. The CDR3 is made up of 14 amino acids. CDR3: CASSPIQEAGEQYF. CDR3 DNA sequence: TGTGCCAGCTCACCGATACAGGAGGCGGGCGAGCAGTACTTC.

This clone was counted once. The DNA of the CDR3 is TGCGCCAGCAGCTTGGTCGTTGCAGGGGTAGGGTACTTC. Translated, it gives CASSLVVAGVGYF. This chain connects TRBV5-1 to TRBJ2-5; tentative D call: TRBD1 (6 bases). Trimming took 0 bases from V and 13 from J, leaving 16 bases between them. The CDR3 length is 13 residues. In germline, CDR1 is SGHRS, CDR2 YFSETQ.

This rearrangement joins TRBV23-1 to TRBJ2-7, with D uncertain. TRBV23-1 is marked as an open reading frame, function uncertain. Between the trimmed V and J ends, which lost 7 bases and 0 bases, there was a span of 16 bases. The CDR3 runs to 15 residues. The CDR3 nucleotides read TGCGCCAGCATACCCAGGATTCACCGCTCCTACGAGCAGTACTTC. It translates to CASIPRIHRSYEQYF.

A few counts support this clone. V usage is TRBV14 and J usage is TRBJ2-5; no reliable D call. V dropped 3 bases and J dropped 7 bases, with 6 bases sitting between them. Per the germline V gene, CDR1 is SGHDN and CDR2 is FVKESK. The CDR3 is made up of 11 amino acids. In DNA, the CDR3 is TGTGCCAGCAGCCAGTTGGGGACCCAGTACTTC. Translation: CASSQLGTQYF.

This CDR3 is CAIGVADTQYF. Here the CDR3 DNA reads TGTGCCATCGGCGTTGCTGATACGCAGTATTTT. The J gene is TRBJ2-3, the V gene TRBV10-3; D ambiguous. V shed 8 bases and J shed 6 bases, with 9 bases lying between them. Germline-derived CDR1 and CDR2 are ENHRY and SYGVKD. This CDR3 has 11 amino acids.

The chain is built from TRBV2 and TRBJ2-3, with D perhaps TRBD1 or TRBD2 (5 bases each). The V gene's germline CDR1 is SNHLY and CDR2 FYNNEI. Deletions cut 6 bases from V and 1 base from J, with 20 bases between. The CDR3 length is 17 residues. The chain's CDR3 is CASRAGTFKGGTDTQYF. The CDR3, as DNA: TGTGCCAGCAGGGCCGGGACCTTTAAAGGGGGCACAGATACGCAGTATTTT.

J is TRBJ2-1 and V is TRBV23-1; TRBD1 might be the D (5 bases). TRBV23-1 is identified as an open reading frame with a role that is uncertain. The CDR3 consists of 12 residues. Trimming shortened V by 3 bases and J by 5 bases, and 5 bases separated the two germline ends. The CDR3 loop reads CASSQTDNEQFF. The CDR3 coding sequence is TGCGCCAGCAGTCAGACAGACAATGAGCAGTTCTTC.

V and J are TRBV27 and TRBJ1-6, with D tentatively TRBD1 (5 bases). V was trimmed by 3 bases and J by 4 bases, leaving 10 bases between them. The CDR3 is 15 amino acids. Germline V CDR1 and CDR2: MNHEY, SMNVEV (reference sequence). The CDR3 region is CASSLIGGYNSPLHF. As DNA, the CDR3 is TGTGCCAGCAGTTTGATCGGGGGATATAATTCACCCCTCCACTTT.

This chain uses TRBV7-8 with TRBJ1-1, with TRBD1 identical over 7 bases. This CDR3 is 15 amino acids long. CDR1 is SGHVS and CDR2 is FQNEAQ in the germline V gene. Trimming cost V 5 bases and J 3 bases; bases outside gene matches: 9. The CDR3 region has the DNA TGTGCCAGCAGCCTAAACAGGGGTAGAGACACTGAAGCTTTCTTT. Translation: CASSLNRGRDTEAFF.

The chain uses TRBV19 and TRBJ2-2, with no clear D. Germline values: CDR1 LNHDA, CDR2 SQIVND (reference sequence). V lost 6 bases and J 7 bases, leaving 6 bases between the germline ends. The length of the CDR3 is 11 residues. This chain's CDR3 is CASREYGELFF. CDR3 in DNA: TGTGCCAGTAGGGAGTACGGGGAGCTGTTTTTT. Supplemented by reference TRBV19 and TRBJ2-2, the full variable domain reads DGGITQSPKYLFRKEGQNVTLSCEQNLNHDAMYWYRQDPGQGLRLIYYSQIVNDFQKGDIAEGYSVSREKKESFPLTVTSAQKNPTAFYLCASREYGELFFGEGSRLTVL.

This clone turned up a few times. The V gene is TRBV5-1, the J gene TRBJ1-2; D uncertain. Trimming pared 0 bases from V and 3 bases from J, leaving 12 bases between. The CDR3 runs to 15 residues. From germline, CDR1 is SGHRS and CDR2 YFSETQ. The CDR3 nucleotides read TGCGCCAGCAGCTTGGGCCCGACTAATGACTATGGCTACACCTTC. It is translated as CASSLGPTNDYGYTF.

The chain combines TRBV5-1 with TRBJ2-3; 8 bases agree with TRBD2. The germline V gene has CDR1 SGHRS and CDR2 YFSETQ. This CDR3 has 15 residues. J was trimmed by 1 base and V by 2 bases; bases with no gene match: 3. CDR3 in amino acids: CASSFSTSGTDTQYF. CDR3 nucleotide sequence: TGCGCCAGCAGCTTTTCGACTAGCGGCACAGATACGCAGTATTTT.

The rearrangement links TRBV2 to TRBJ1-1; tentative D call: TRBD1 (6 bases). The CDR3 spans 15 residues. Germline CDR1 reads SNHLY; CDR2 reads FYNNEI. V lost 3 bases, J lost 4 bases, and 15 bases lay in between. The CDR3 here is CASSDDPAGATEAFF. In DNA, the CDR3 is TGTGCCAGCAGTGATGACCCGGCGGGGGCCACTGAAGCTTTCTTT.

The table lists this clone with many counts. This chain connects TRBV20-1 to TRBJ1-1; D unresolved. CDR3 length: 10 amino acids. Germline lookup yields CDR1 DFQATT and CDR2 SNEGSKA (reference sequence). The CDR3 nucleotides are TGCAAGGTTTTTGGCACTGAAGCTTTCTTT. Translation gives CKVFGTEAFF.

The V gene is TRBV29-1, the J gene TRBJ2-5; no clear D. Trimming cost V 6 bases and J 1 base, with 9 bases left between them. The CDR3 loop spans 12 amino acids. Germline assignment: CDR1 SQVTM and CDR2 ANQGSEA. CDR3 amino acids: CSVRGSQETQYF. For the CDR3, the DNA is TGCAGCGTAAGAGGTTCCCAAGAGACCCAGTACTTC.

The chain carries TRBV12-5 and TRBJ1-3; D is undetermined. The CDR3 totals 11 residues. V was clipped by 6 bases and J by 6 bases, with 6 bases between them. Per the germline V gene, CDR1 is LGHNT and CDR2 is FRNRAP. The CDR3 DNA reads as TGTGCTAGTGGGCCCCCAAACACCATATATTTT. Encoded protein: CASGPPNTIYF.

Only one count was recorded for this clone. The chain recombines TRBV19 with TRBJ2-2; D is perhaps TRBD2 (5 bases). V was shortened by 1 base and J by 6 bases, with 9 bases between the two germline ends. The germline gives CDR1 LNHDA, CDR2 SQIVND (reference sequence). The CDR3 has 14 amino acids. The CDR3 reads CASSIVQRAGELFF. The CDR3, as DNA: TGTGCCAGTAGTATAGTCCAGAGGGCCGGGGAGCTGTTTTTT.

The chain is built from TRBV19 and TRBJ2-7, with a possible D match to TRBD2 (6 bases). The V gene's germline CDR1 is LNHDA and CDR2 SQIVND (reference sequence). The V gene lost 3 bases and the J gene lost 3 bases, with 9 bases spanning the gap. This CDR3 contains 13 residues. This CDR3 is CASSMWRDYEQYF. CDR3 nucleotide sequence: TGTGCCAGTAGTATGTGGCGGGACTACGAGCAGTACTTC.

The chain links TRBV7-6 to TRBJ1-5; weak D call: TRBD1 (5 bases). Trimming pared 3 bases from V and 0 bases from J, leaving 12 bases between. CDR3 length: 16 amino acids. In germline, CDR1 is SGHVS, CDR2 FNYEAQ. This CDR3 is CASSLGPLNSNQPQHF. DNA of the CDR3: TGTGCCAGCAGCTTGGGGCCTCTTAATAGCAATCAGCCCCAGCATTTT. The whole variable domain, remainder taken from reference TRBV7-6 and TRBJ1-5, is GAGVSQSPRYKVTKRGQDVALRCDPISGHVSLYWYRQALGQGPEFLTYFNYEAQQDKSGLPNDRFSAERPEGSISTLTIQRTEQRDSAMYRCASSLGPLNSNQPQHFGDGTRLSIL.

This clone has a handful of counts. This chain joins TRBV5-6 and TRBJ1-1; D is unresolved. V gave up 3 bases and J gave up 3 bases, with 6 bases separating them. This CDR3 spans 12 amino acids. Germline CDR1 is SGHDT and CDR2 is YYEEEE. The CDR3 DNA sequence: TGTGCCAGCAGCTCGATGGACACTGAAGCTTTCTTT. Its translation: CASSSMDTEAFF.